This entry lists 19 T cell receptor beta chains sequenced from one sample in a study of shared clonotypes between healthy human individuals. The table came from immunoSEQ multiplex PCR; TCRdb's copy has only in-frame clones and leaves some out. Of around 2,000,000 clones in the sample, roughly 95% were seen once. CD8 cells classed as naive were CD45RO-negative and positively selected for CCR7, excluding terminally differentiated effector memory CD45RA+ cells. Sequencing input: naive CD8+ T cells sorted from blood. The source is a man younger than 35 in good health.

CDR3 DNA: TGTGCCAGCAGTTACGGGACTAGCATCTACGAGCAGTACTTC. As protein: CASSYGTSIYEQYF. The rearrangement links TRBV6-5 to TRBJ2-7; 9 bases line up with TRBD2. Germline CDR1 MNHEY, CDR2 SVGAGI. V shed 2 bases and J 3 bases; nucleotides not matched to a gene: 2. The CDR3 spans 14 residues.

The chain recombines TRBV6-1 with TRBJ1-3; weak D call: TRBD1 (6 bases). There are 14 residues in the CDR3. The ends were cut back, 8 bases at V and 1 base at J, with 12 bases in the middle. The germline V gene has CDR1 MNHNS and CDR2 SASEGT. CDR3: CASVQGRSGNTIYF. The CDR3 nucleotides read TGTGCCAGCGTTCAGGGGCGATCTGGAAACACCATATATTTT.

V usage is TRBV9 and J usage is TRBJ2-7, with TRBD1 identical over 7 bases. The CDR3 covers 14 residues. The V and J ends lost 2 bases and 3 bases, in that order; junction bases with no gene match: 5. Germline assignment: CDR1 SGDLS and CDR2 YYNGEE. The CDR3 here is CASSVGDSDYEQYF. The DNA for the CDR3 is TGTGCCAGCAGCGTGGGGGACAGTGACTACGAGCAGTACTTC.

V usage is TRBV13 and J usage is TRBJ1-6; D not certain. CDR1 PRHDT and CDR2 FYEKMQ come from the germline V gene (reference sequence). There are 15 residues in the CDR3. V was pared by 5 bases and J by 6 bases, with 14 bases between. The CDR3 coding sequence is TGTGCCAGCAGCGGGTCGGGCGGCGTTAATTCACCCCTCCACTTT. Residues: CASSGSGGVNSPLHF.

In its sample, this clone was seen a few times. The rearrangement joins TRBV15 to TRBJ2-7; D is uncertain. V lost 11 bases to trimming and J lost 3 bases, with 17 bases between them. CDR1 and CDR2 (germline): LNHNV, YYDKDF (reference sequence). This CDR3 is built from 13 residues. The CDR3: CAARSAPNYEQYF. CDR3 bases: TGTGCCGCCCGCAGCGCCCCGAACTACGAGCAGTACTTC.

The chain couples TRBV28 to TRBJ2-7; D call uncertain. The CDR3 length is 16 residues. CDR1 MDHEN and CDR2 SYDVKM come from the germline V gene. V lost 4 bases and J 3 bases, leaving 19 bases between the germline ends. The CDR3 is CASSSRPSAGYYEQYF. CDR3 DNA sequence: TGTGCCAGCAGTTCCCGACCTTCGGCAGGCTACTACGAGCAGTACTTC.

This clone was recorded only once. The chain combines TRBV6-6 with TRBJ2-7; D might be TRBD1 (5 bases). The length of the CDR3 is 15 residues. The V end lost 7 bases, the J end lost 0 bases, and 16 bases lay between the germline ends. Germline CDR1 MNHNY, CDR2 SVGAGI (reference sequence). Here the CDR3 DNA reads TGTGCCAGCAAGTGGCAACAGGACCTCTCCTACGAGCAGTACTTC. Residues: CASKWQQDLSYEQYF.

The chain links TRBV28 to TRBJ1-5; D remains ambiguous. The length of the CDR3 is 13 residues. Germline CDR1 and CDR2: MDHEN and SYDVKM. V shed 5 bases and J shed 4 bases, with 9 bases lying between them. CDR3: CASSQRWNQPQHF. The DNA for the CDR3 is TGTGCCAGCAGTCAGCGATGGAATCAGCCCCAGCATTTT.

As for this clone: Distinct nucleotide sequences in the sample also encode this CDR3. The genes are TRBV7-9 and TRBJ2-1; no definite D call. Trimming shortened V by 2 bases and J by 0 bases, and 8 bases separated the two germline ends. Germline CDR1 is SEHNR and CDR2 is FQNEAQ (reference sequence). CDR3 length equals 15 residues. The CDR3 DNA reads as TGTGCCAGCAGCTTAACCGGAAGCTCCTACAATGAGCAGTTCTTC. Its translation is CASSLTGSSYNEQFF.

On this clone: This CDR3 is also generated by other DNA sequences in the sample. The chain joins TRBV4-3 to TRBJ2-7; maybe TRBD2 (5 bases). Trimming removed 4 bases at V and 1 base at J, with 11 bases between. There are 14 residues in the CDR3. The V gene's germline CDR1 is LGHNA and CDR2 YSLEER. The CDR3 bases are TGCGCCAGCAGCCCAGGACTGATATCCTACGAGCAGTACTTC. This translates into CASSPGLISYEQYF.

The V and J genes are TRBV6-1 and TRBJ1-5; 12 bases match TRBD1. The CDR3 is 15 amino acids. The J segment lost 7 bases and the V segment lost 3 bases, leaving 4 bases of the junction unmatched. Germline CDR1 and CDR2: MNHNS and SASEGT. The CDR3 bases are TGTGCCAGCAGTGAGGGACAGGGGGCATCACAGCCCCAGCATTTT. It translates to CASSEGQGASQPQHF.

The chain links TRBV15 to TRBJ1-4; D remains unclear. CDR1 LNHNV and CDR2 YYDKDF come from the germline V gene (reference sequence). The CDR3 has 15 amino acids. V dropped 0 bases and J dropped 8 bases, with 13 bases sitting between them. CDR3 bases: TGTGCCACCAGCAGAGATCGCGGAGGTAGCGAAAAACTGTTTTTT. It translates to CATSRDRGGSEKLFF.

The chain employs TRBV5-1 and TRBJ1-1; a possible D gene is TRBD1 (6 bases). The V end was cut by 3 bases, the J end by 1 base, with 10 bases between. The germline V gene has CDR1 SGHRS and CDR2 YFSETQ. The CDR3 is made up of 14 amino acids. This CDR3 is CASSSHRENTEAFF. CDR3 bases: TGCGCCAGCAGCTCCCACAGGGAGAACACTGAAGCTTTCTTT.

The chain carries TRBV6-5 and TRBJ2-3, with 11 bases matching TRBD2. Germline CDR1 and CDR2: MNHEY and SVGAGI. The CDR3 is 15 amino acids. With V trimmed by 6 bases and J by 2 bases, 4 bases remained unmatched. CDR3 in amino acids: CASSGTSGFTDTQYF. As DNA, the CDR3 is TGTGCCAGCAGCGGGACTAGCGGTTTCACAGATACGCAGTATTTT.

The rearrangement links TRBV28 to TRBJ2-7; D is perhaps TRBD1 (5 bases). The germline V gene encodes CDR1 MDHEN and CDR2 SYDVKM. This CDR3 contains 14 residues. Trimming removed 5 bases at V and 6 bases at J, with 17 bases between. This CDR3 is CASSIRTQGSEQYF. CDR3 sequence (DNA): TGTGCCAGCAGTATACGGACGCAGGGAAGCGAGCAGTACTTC. Together with reference TRBV28 and TRBJ2-7, the CDR3 gives the full variable domain: DVKVTQSSRYLVKRTGEKVFLECVQDMDHENMFWYRQDPGLGLRLIYFSYDVKMKEKGDIPEGYSVSREKKERFSLILESASTNQTSMYLCASSIRTQGSEQYFGPGTRLTVT.

The chain uses TRBV4-3 and TRBJ2-1, with D possibly called TRBD1 or TRBD2 (5 bases each). Germline V gene sequence: CDR1 LGHNA, CDR2 YSLEER. This CDR3 has 17 amino acids. V lost 5 bases and J 3 bases, leaving 20 bases between the germline ends. The CDR3 nucleotides are TGCGCCAGCAGCTCCCAAGTTGAGGGGATTTACTACAATGAGCAGTTCTTC. This gives the protein CASSSQVEGIYYNEQFF.

The V gene is TRBV30, the J gene TRBJ2-5, with D tentatively TRBD2 (6 bases). CDR3 length equals 12 residues. Per the germline V gene, CDR1 is GTSNPN and CDR2 is SVGIG (reference sequence). V was cut by 4 bases and J by 4 bases, with 10 bases left in between. CDR3 DNA sequence: TGTGCCTGGACCGGGGGTCCAGAGACCCAGTACTTC. Translation gives CAWTGGPETQYF.

J is TRBJ1-1 and V is TRBV27; D unclear. This CDR3 contains 14 residues. V lost 1 base and J lost 2, with 8 bases in between. Germline V CDR1 and CDR2: MNHEY, SMNVEV (reference sequence). The CDR3 loop is CASSLFGFNTEAFF. CDR3 nucleotide sequence: TGTGCCAGCAGTTTATTCGGGTTTAACACTGAAGCTTTCTTT.

The V call is TRBV27, the J call TRBJ1-1; 8 positions agree with TRBD1. CDR3 length equals 15 residues. Germline V CDR1 and CDR2: MNHEY, SMNVEV (reference sequence). J lost 1 base, V lost 2 bases, and 3 bases had no gene match. The CDR3 spells CASSLGQGGNTEAFF. The CDR3 nucleotides are TGTGCCAGCAGTTTAGGACAGGGAGGGAACACTGAAGCTTTCTTT.